A single T cell receptor beta chain is shown here with its context. The data belong to a study of CD8 T cells in Susac syndrome. Random hexamers were used to reverse transcribe roughly 0.5 to 1 ug of RNA. Multiplex immunoSEQ PCR targeted 54 Vbeta and 13 Jbeta TCR beta segments. In TCRdb, the immunoSEQ multiplex PCR reads were re-called with MiXCR into one record per CDR3 protein. The sample lists over 150,000 distinct CDR3 sequences; around 94% were seen once. Germline-derived CDR1 and CDR2 are DFQATT and SNEGSKA (reference sequence). V was pared by 4 bases and J by 0 bases, with 10 bases between. This CDR3 is 13 amino acids long.

The V call is TRBV20-1, the J call TRBJ2-7; D gene unclear. The clonotype was recovered from a human donor with Susac syndrome. The sample was CD4+ T cells from PBMCs. The CDR3: CSAKSTGSYEQYF. The DNA for the CDR3 is TGCAGTGCTAAGAGTACGGGCTCCTACGAGCAGTACTTC.